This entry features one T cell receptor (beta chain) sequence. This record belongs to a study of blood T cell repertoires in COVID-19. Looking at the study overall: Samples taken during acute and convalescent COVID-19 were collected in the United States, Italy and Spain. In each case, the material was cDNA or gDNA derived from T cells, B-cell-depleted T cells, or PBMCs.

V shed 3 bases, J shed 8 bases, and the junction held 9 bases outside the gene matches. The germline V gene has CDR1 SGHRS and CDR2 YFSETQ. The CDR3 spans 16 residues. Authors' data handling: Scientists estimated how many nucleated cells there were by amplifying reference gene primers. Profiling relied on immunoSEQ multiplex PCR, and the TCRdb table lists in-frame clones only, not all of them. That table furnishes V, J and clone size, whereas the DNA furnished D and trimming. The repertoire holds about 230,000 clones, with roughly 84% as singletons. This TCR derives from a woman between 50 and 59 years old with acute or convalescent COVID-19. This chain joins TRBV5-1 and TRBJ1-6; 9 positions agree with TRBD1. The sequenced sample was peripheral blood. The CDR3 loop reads CASSWWTGDLYSPLHF. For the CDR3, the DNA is TGCGCCAGCAGCTGGTGGACAGGGGATCTATATTCACCCCTCCACTTT.